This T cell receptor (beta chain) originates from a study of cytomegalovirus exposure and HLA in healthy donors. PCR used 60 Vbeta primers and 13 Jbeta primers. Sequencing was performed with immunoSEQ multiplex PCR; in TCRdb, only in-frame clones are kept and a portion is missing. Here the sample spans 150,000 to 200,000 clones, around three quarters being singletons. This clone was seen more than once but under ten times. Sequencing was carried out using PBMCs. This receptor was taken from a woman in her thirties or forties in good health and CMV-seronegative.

The CDR3 protein is CASSFTGDYGYTF. CDR3 in DNA: TGTGCCAGCAGTTTTACAGGGGACTATGGCTACACCTTC. The chain employs TRBV2 and TRBJ1-2; 7 bases agree with TRBD1. V dropped 5 bases and J dropped 3; count of bases not matched to a gene: 3. The CDR3 sequence is 13 residues long. Germline V CDR1 and CDR2: SNHLY, FYNNEI.